A selection of T cell receptor beta chains follows, all from one sample in a study of blood T cell repertoires in COVID-19. Assay: immunoSEQ multiplex PCR; the TCRdb copy retains only in-frame clones and omits some. The sample holds about 190,000 clones, 65% to 80% seen once. The sample consisted of peripheral blood. The receptors here all came from a woman aged 45 to 65 with acute or convalescent COVID-19. Both conserved end residues are part of each CDR3. The D gene is left open where the match is weak. Clone size, where shown, is once, few, many, or a class for clones that have expanded.

>TRBJ1-5|TRBV28|TRBD1|-
CASSPQGVTQPQHF
TGTGCCAGCAGTCCCCAGGGGGTAACGCAGCCCCAGCATTTT
>TRBJ2-7|TRBV13|TRBD2|-
CASSSSGTRGMEQYF
TGTGCCAGCAGCTCGTCCGGGACTAGGGGGATGGAGCAGTACTTC
>TRBJ2-2|TRBV6-6|TRBD1|few
CASRGQGALGGELFF
TGTGCCAGCAGAGGACAGGGGGCGCTTGGCGGGGAGCTGTTTTTT
>TRBJ2-3|TRBV4-3|TRBD1|-
CASSQVSPGGGTDTQYF
TGCGCCAGCAGCCAAGTCTCCCCAGGGGGTGGCACAGATACGCAGTATTTT
>TRBJ2-1|TRBV5-5|TRBD1|-
CASSRQGANNEQFF
TGTGCCAGCAGCCGACAGGGGGCGAACAATGAGCAGTTCTTC
>TRBJ1-2|TRBV6-6|-|-
CASSDRTESYGYTF
TGTGCCAGCAGTGATAGGACTGAAAGCTATGGCTACACCTTC
>TRBJ2-3|TRBV3-1/TRBV3-2|TRBD2|few
CASSPTSGSTDTQYF
TGTGCCAGCAGCCCGACTAGCGGGAGCACAGATACGCAGTATTTT
>TRBJ1-5|TRBV24-1|-|once
CATSDFGQNQPQHF
TGTGCCACCAGTGATTTTGGGCAGAATCAGCCCCAGCATTTT
>TRBJ2-7|TRBV14|TRBD2|once
CASSQALAGRYEQYF
TGTGCCAGCAGCCAAGCGTTAGCGGGACGGTACGAGCAGTACTTC
>TRBJ1-5|TRBV4-2|-|few
CASSETGRENQPQHF
TGTGCCAGCAGCGAGACAGGCAGAGAAAATCAGCCCCAGCATTTT
>TRBJ1-2|TRBV5-6|-|few
CASSSYSNYGYTF
TGTGCCAGCAGCTCGTACAGTAACTATGGCTACACCTTC
>TRBJ2-5|TRBV7-2|-|once
CASSLSYSPKETQYF
TGTGCCAGCAGCTTATCCTATAGTCCGAAGGAGACCCAGTACTTC
>TRBJ1-4|TRBV2|TRBD1|-
CAGRRGARNEKLFF
TGTGCCGGCCGCAGGGGGGCGCGTAATGAAAAACTGTTTTTT
>TRBJ2-2|TRBV10-2|-|-
CASSEFSVTGELFF
TGCGCCAGCAGTGAGTTTTCCGTAACCGGGGAGCTGTTTTTT
>TRBJ1-2|TRBV30|-|-
CASIIPGLREYYGYTF
TGTGCCTCAATAATTCCGGGACTCCGAGAATACTATGGCTACACCTTC
>TRBJ1-5|TRBV11-2|-|-
CASSLAPLDQPQHF
TGTGCCAGCAGCTTAGCCCCACTTGATCAGCCCCAGCATTTT
>TRBJ2-1|TRBV12-5|-|-
CASGQITGTPSNEQFF
TGTGCTAGTGGCCAAATCACCGGGACACCGTCCAATGAGCAGTTCTTC
>TRBJ1-3|TRBV11-2|-|once
CASSSWGLFSGNTIYF
TGTGCCAGCAGCTCCTGGGGACTGTTCTCTGGAAACACCATATATTTT
>TRBJ1-5|TRBV2|TRBD1|-
CASSEYRGQWPQHF
TGTGCCAGCAGTGAGTACAGGGGTCAATGGCCCCAGCATTTT
>TRBJ2-1|TRBV24-1|TRBD2|-
CATSDWGTTAYNEQFF
TGTGCCACCAGTGATTGGGGGACTACTGCCTACAATGAGCAGTTCTTC
>TRBJ2-3|TRBV19|-|-
CASSNRLGTDTQYF
TGTGCCAGTAGTAACAGGTTGGGGACAGATACGCAGTATTTT
>TRBJ2-5|TRBV28|TRBD1|-
CASSLLLVTGRETQYF
TGTGCCAGCAGCCTCCTGTTAGTGACAGGGCGGGAGACCCAGTACTTC
>TRBJ2-2|TRBV15|TRBD1|-
CATSRVGTGVTGELFF
TGTGCCACCAGCAGAGTTGGGACAGGGGTAACCGGGGAGCTGTTTTTT
>TRBJ2-2|TRBV12-5|TRBD2|-
CASAPFSTSGNTGELFF
TGTGCTAGTGCCCCGTTTAGTACTAGCGGGAACACCGGGGAGCTGTTTTTT
>TRBJ1-6|TRBV27|-|-
CASSFNPLSSYNSPLHF
TGTGCCAGCAGTTTCAACCCGCTAAGCTCCTATAATTCACCCCTCCACTTT
>TRBJ2-1|TRBV7-9|-|-
CASSSRDTYNEQFF
TGTGCCAGCAGCTCCCGGGACACGTACAATGAGCAGTTCTTC
>TRBJ1-2|TRBV7-9|TRBD1|-
CASSTPTGGMHGYTF
TGTGCCAGCAGCACACCGACAGGGGGTATGCATGGCTACACCTTC
>TRBJ2-1|TRBV11-2|TRBD2|few
CASIYAGGRKNEQFF
TGTGCCAGCATCTACGCGGGGGGGCGCAAAAATGAGCAGTTCTTC
>TRBJ2-2|TRBV7-8|-|-
CASSSQGVTGELFF
TGTGCCAGCAGCTCACAAGGGGTCACCGGGGAGCTGTTTTTT
>TRBJ1-1|TRBV25-1|-|-
CASSVRDTKLNTEAFF
TGCGCCAGCAGTGTCCGGGACACCAAGCTGAACACTGAAGCTTTCTTT
>TRBJ2-7|TRBV7-6|TRBD1|-
CASSRDRGREQYF
TGTGCCAGCAGCCGGGACAGGGGTAGGGAGCAGTACTTC
>TRBJ2-5|TRBV7-2|-|-
CASSRQLQETQYF
TGTGCCAGCAGCCGACAGCTTCAAGAGACCCAGTACTTC
>TRBJ1-2|TRBV5-6|TRBD1|few
CASSRDRVGGYTF
TGTGCCAGCAGCCGCGACAGGGTCGGAGGCTACACCTTC
>TRBJ2-7|TRBV19|TRBD1|-
CASSPPDREQYF
TGTGCCAGTAGTCCTCCGGACAGGGAGCAGTACTTC
>TRBJ1-5|TRBV9|-|-
CASSVDGGDNQPQHF
TGTGCCAGCAGCGTAGATGGGGGGGACAATCAGCCCCAGCATTTT
>TRBJ1-6|TRBV11-2|-|-
CASSLAQGYNSPLHF
TGTGCCAGCAGCTTAGCGCAGGGTTATAATTCACCCCTCCACTTT
>TRBJ2-1|TRBV24-1|-|-
CATSEPPGTGSGRAGEQFF
TGTGCCACCAGTGAACCCCCCGGGACAGGGAGCGGGAGGGCTGGTGAGCAGTTCTTC
>TRBJ1-1|TRBV2|-|-
CAASRQLNTEAFF
TGTGCCGCGAGTAGACAGCTCAACACTGAAGCTTTCTTT